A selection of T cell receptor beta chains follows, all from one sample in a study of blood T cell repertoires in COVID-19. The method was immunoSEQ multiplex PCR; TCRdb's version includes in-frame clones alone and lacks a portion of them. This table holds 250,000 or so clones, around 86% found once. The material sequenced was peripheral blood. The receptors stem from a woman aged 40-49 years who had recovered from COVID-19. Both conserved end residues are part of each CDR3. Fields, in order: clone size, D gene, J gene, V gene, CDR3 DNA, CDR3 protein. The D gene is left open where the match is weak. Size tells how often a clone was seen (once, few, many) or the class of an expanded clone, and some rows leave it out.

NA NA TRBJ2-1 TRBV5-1 TGCGCCAGCAGCTGGCAAAGGGGTGAGCAGTTCTTC CASSWQRGEQFF
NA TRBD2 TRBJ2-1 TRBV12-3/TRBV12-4 TGTGCCAGCCGACTAGCGGGAGGCGATGAGCAGTTCTTC CASRLAGGDEQFF
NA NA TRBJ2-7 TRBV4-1 TGCGCCAGCAGCCAAGATCTAACCGCGTCAGGGCAGTACTTC CASSQDLTASGQYF
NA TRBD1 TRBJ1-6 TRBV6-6 TGTGCCAGCAGCCGCGAAGGGACAGCCAATAATTCACCCCTCCACTTT CASSREGTANNSPLHF
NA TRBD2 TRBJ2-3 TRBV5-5 TGTGCCAGCAGCTTGGCGGGGAGGGCCAAAGATACGCAGTATTTT CASSLAGRAKDTQYF
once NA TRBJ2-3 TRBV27 TGTGCCAGCAGTTTTAGTTTCGTACGGCTAGGCGGCACCAGCACAGATACGCAGTATTTT CASSFSFVRLGGTSTDTQYF
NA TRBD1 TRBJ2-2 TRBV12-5 TGTGCTAGTGGTTTGTTGGGGACAGGGAAGAGGACCGGGGAGCTGTTTTTT CASGLLGTGKRTGELFF
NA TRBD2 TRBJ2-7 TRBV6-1 TGTGCCAGCAGTGACACACCCTCCGGACTAGCGGTATCCTACGAGCAGTACTTC CASSDTPSGLAVSYEQYF
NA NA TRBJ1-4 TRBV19 TGTGCCAGTAGTAGCCCCCCCGGGGAATCAACTAATGAAAAACTGTTTTTT CASSSPPGESTNEKLFF
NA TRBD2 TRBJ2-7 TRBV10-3 TGTGCCATCAGTGAGTCGACTAGCTCGGGTTACGAGCAGTACTTC CAISESTSSGYEQYF
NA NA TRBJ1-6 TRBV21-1 TGTGCCAGCACCCGCGGGGGCTTCTCCTATAATTCACCCCTCCACTTT CASTRGGFSYNSPLHF
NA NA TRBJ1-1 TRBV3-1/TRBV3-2 TGTGCCAGCAGCCAAGATAGGGGCTCGAACACTGAAGCTTTCTTT CASSQDRGSNTEAFF
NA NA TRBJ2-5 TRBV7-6 TGTGCCAGCAGCTTAACTCCGGGGATCGAGACCCAGTACTTC CASSLTPGIETQYF
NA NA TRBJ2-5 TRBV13 TGTGCCAGCAGCCCTCAAGAGACCCAGTACTTC CASSPQETQYF
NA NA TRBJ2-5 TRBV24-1 TGTGCCACCAGTGATCGGGACACCTTACGCCAAGAGACCCAGTACTTC CATSDRDTLRQETQYF
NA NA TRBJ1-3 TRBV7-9 TGTGCCAGCAGCGCAGGACACCGAGGAGACACCATATATTTT CASSAGHRGDTIYF
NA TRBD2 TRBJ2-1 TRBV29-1 TGCAGCGTTGAAGGACTAGCGGGGGAGGGCTACAATGAGCAGTTCTTC CSVEGLAGEGYNEQFF
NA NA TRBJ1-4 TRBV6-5 TGTGCCAGCAGTTACGGCCAGGGGTTTGAAAAACTGTTTTTT CASSYGQGFEKLFF
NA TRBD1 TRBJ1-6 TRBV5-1 TGCGCCAGCAGCTTGTGGGGGACAGGGGCTTCACCCCTCCACTTT CASSLWGTGASPLHF
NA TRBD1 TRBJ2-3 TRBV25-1 TGTGCCAGCAGTATAGGGACAGGGAGCACAGATACGCAGTATTTT CASSIGTGSTDTQYF
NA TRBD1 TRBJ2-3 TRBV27 TGTGCCAGCAGTTCCGACCCGGGACAGGGCACAGATACGCAGTATTTT CASSSDPGQGTDTQYF
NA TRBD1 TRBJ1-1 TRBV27 TGTGCCAGCAGCTCCAGGGGGGTGAAGACTGAAGCTTTCTTT CASSSRGVKTEAFF
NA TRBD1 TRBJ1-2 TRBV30 TGTGCCTGGACCCGGGACAGAACACCTTCAGAGTATGGCTACACCTTC CAWTRDRTPSEYGYTF
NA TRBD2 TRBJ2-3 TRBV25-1 TGTGCCAGCAGTGAGGGACTAGCGGGAGCAGCAGATACGCAGTATTTT CASSEGLAGAADTQYF
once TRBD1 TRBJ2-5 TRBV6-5 TGTGCCAGCAGTTACCGACAGGGGGGAGAGACCCAGTACTTC CASSYRQGGETQYF
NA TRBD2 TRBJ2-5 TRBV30 TGTGCCTGGAGTGACCGGGGGACTAGCCAAGAGACCCAGTACTTC CAWSDRGTSQETQYF
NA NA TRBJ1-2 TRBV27 TGTGCCAGCAGTTTAGTTTCGGGGAACTATGGCTACACCTTC CASSLVSGNYGYTF
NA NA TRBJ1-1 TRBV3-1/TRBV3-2 TGTGCCAGCAGCCAAGAGGGAGGGGGTACTGAAGCTTTCTTT CASSQEGGGTEAFF
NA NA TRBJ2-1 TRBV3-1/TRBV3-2 TGTGCCAGCAGCCAAGACTCTAGCTCCTACAATGAGCAGTTCTTC CASSQDSSSYNEQFF
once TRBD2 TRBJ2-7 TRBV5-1 TGCGCCAGCAGCTTGGTTCTAGCGGGAGGTAAGGACGAGCAGTACTTC CASSLVLAGGKDEQYF
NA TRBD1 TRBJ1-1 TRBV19 TGTGCCAGTAGAAGATCCGGGACAGCACCTTTGAACACTGAAGCTTTCTTT CASRRSGTAPLNTEAFF
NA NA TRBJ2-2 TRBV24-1 TGTGCCACCAGTGGGACAAAGAACACCGGGGAGCTGTTTTTT CATSGTKNTGELFF
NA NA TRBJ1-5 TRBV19 TGTGCCAGTAGTCTTTCGGCGGTAGAGCCCCAGCATTTT CASSLSAVEPQHF
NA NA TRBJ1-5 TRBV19 TGTGCCAGTAGTATGTCCCAGGGCTATCAGCCCCAGCATTTT CASSMSQGYQPQHF
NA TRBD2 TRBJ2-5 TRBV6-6 TGTGCCAGCAGGGCTAGCGGGTCGCCCCAAGAGACCCAGTACTTC CASRASGSPQETQYF
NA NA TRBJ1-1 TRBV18 TGTGCCAGCTCACCAGGAGCAGGGTCTACTGAAGCTTTCTTT CASSPGAGSTEAFF
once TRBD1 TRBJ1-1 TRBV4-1 TGCGCCAGCAGCCAAGACGGGACAGGGCGAGCTTTCTTT CASSQDGTGRAFF
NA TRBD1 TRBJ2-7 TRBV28 TGTGCCAGCGGTTCTACAGGGGGCGCCGGCTACGAGCAGTACTTC CASGSTGGAGYEQYF
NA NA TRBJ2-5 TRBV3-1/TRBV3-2 TGTGCCAGCAGGGACCCGGGAGTTCTTACCCAGTACTTC CASRDPGVLTQYF
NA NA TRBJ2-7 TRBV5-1 TGCGCCAGCAGCTCATATGAAGGACACGGCTACGAGCAGTACTTC CASSSYEGHGYEQYF
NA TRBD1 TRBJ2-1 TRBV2 TGCGCCAGCAGGGGGCGGCAGAATCTAAATGAGCAGTTCTTC CASRGRQNLNEQFF
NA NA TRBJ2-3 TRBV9 TGTGCCAGCAGCGTAGGAGGTGTACGGGGAGATACGCAGTATTTT CASSVGGVRGDTQYF
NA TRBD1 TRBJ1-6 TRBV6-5 TGTGCCAGCAGCAGGGACAGGGAGAATTCACCCCTCCACTTT CASSRDRENSPLHF
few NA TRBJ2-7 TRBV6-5 TGTGCCAGCAGTTTGGACAAGGGGGTTGTCGAGCAGTACTTC CASSLDKGVVEQYF
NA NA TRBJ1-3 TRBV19 TGTGCCAGTAGTATAGCGTACGACACCTCTGGAAACACCATATATTTT CASSIAYDTSGNTIYF
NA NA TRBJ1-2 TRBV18 TGTGCCAGCTCACCTTCGGGGGGGCTCGGCTACACCTTC CASSPSGGLGYTF
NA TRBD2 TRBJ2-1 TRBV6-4 TGTGCCAGCAGTGAGGGGCCACTAGCGGGAGGCCCCAATGAGCAGTTCTTC CASSEGPLAGGPNEQFF
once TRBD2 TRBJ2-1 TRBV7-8 TGTGCCAGCAGCTTACTCAGACTAGCGGGAGTGGGTGAGCAGTTCTTC CASSLLRLAGVGEQFF
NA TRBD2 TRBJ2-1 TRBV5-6 TGTGCCAGCAGCTTGGTTCAGGGGACTAGCGCCAGCTCCTACAATGAGCAGTTCTTC CASSLVQGTSASSYNEQFF
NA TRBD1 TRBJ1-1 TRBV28 TGTGCCAGCAGTCGCCAACAGGGGATGACTGAAGCTTTCTTT CASSRQQGMTEAFF
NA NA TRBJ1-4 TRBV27 TGTGCCAGCAGTTTATCGGGGGCGACTAATGAAAAACTGTTTTTT CASSLSGATNEKLFF